Listed below are T cell receptor beta chains from one sample, sequenced in a study of vaccination effects on CD4 cells after COVID-19. Their antigen targets remain unknown. Assay used: immunoSEQ multiplex PCR; TCRdb lists only in-frame clones, some missing. The table has about 59,000 clones, around 80% seen once; the top ten hold 1.5% to 2%. The sample consisted of CD4+ T cells from PBMCs cultured with HCoV-OC43 spike peptides, taken after COVID-19 vaccination. These receptors were taken from a human donor who received a COVID-19 vaccine. CDR3s include the opening cysteine and the closing phenylalanine or tryptophan. The D gene is left open where the match is weak. Size tells how often a clone was seen (once, few, many) or the class of an expanded clone, and some rows leave it out.

>TRBJ2-3|-|TRBV12-5|-
TGTGCTAGTGGTTTGGGGCAGGGCACAGATACGCAGTATTTT
CASGLGQGTDTQYF
>TRBJ1-1|-|TRBV28|-
TGTGCCAGCAGTTCTGTTAACGGGGTAACTGAAGCTTTCTTT
CASSSVNGVTEAFF
>TRBJ2-1|TRBD1|TRBV28|-
TGTGCCAGCAGCACGACAGGGGGCGTTGAGCAGTTCTTC
CASSTTGGVEQFF
>TRBJ1-5|TRBD1|TRBV6-1|-
TGTGCCAGCAGTGACGGACAGGGCGGCAATCAGCCCCAGCATTTT
CASSDGQGGNQPQHF
>TRBJ1-6|-|TRBV4-3|once
TGCGCCAGCAGCCAAGAACAGATTTCACCCCTCCACTTT
CASSQEQISPLHF
>TRBJ2-5|TRBD2|TRBV5-4|-
TGTGCCGGGGGACTAGCGGGGATAGAGACCCAGTACTTC
CAGGLAGIETQYF
>TRBJ1-5|-|TRBV27|once
TGTGCCAGCAGTTCCGGTGACAGCCGGCAGCCCCAGCATTTT
CASSSGDSRQPQHF
>TRBJ2-3|TRBD2|TRBV6-4|-
TGTGCCAGCAGTGACTCGGGACTACACACAGATACGCAGTATTTT
CASSDSGLHTDTQYF
>TRBJ2-2|-|TRBV12-3/TRBV12-4|-
TGTGCCAGCAGCAGAAAAGACACCGGGGAGCTGTTTTTT
CASSRKDTGELFF
>TRBJ1-6|-|TRBV30|few
TGTGCCTGGAGTAGAGAGAATTCACCCCTCCACTTT
CAWSRENSPLHF
>TRBJ1-6|-|TRBV4-1|-
TGCGCCAGCAGCCAAGCCTCTTCAGGGATGAGCTCCTATAATTCACCCCTCCACTTT
CASSQASSGMSSYNSPLHF
>TRBJ2-1|-|TRBV7-2|once
TGTGCCAGCAGCTTAGGACCGGACAATGAGCAGTTCTTC
CASSLGPDNEQFF